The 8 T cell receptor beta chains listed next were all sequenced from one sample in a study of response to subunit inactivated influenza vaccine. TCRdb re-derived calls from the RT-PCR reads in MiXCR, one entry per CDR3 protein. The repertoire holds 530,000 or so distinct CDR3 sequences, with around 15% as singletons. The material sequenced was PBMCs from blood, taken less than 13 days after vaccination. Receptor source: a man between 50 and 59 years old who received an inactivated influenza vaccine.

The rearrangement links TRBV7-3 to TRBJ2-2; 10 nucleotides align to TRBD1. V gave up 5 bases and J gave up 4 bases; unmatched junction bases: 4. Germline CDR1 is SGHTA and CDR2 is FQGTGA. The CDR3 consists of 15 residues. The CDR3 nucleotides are TGTGCCAGCAGCCTAAGACAGGGGGCCACCGGGGAGCTGTTTTTT. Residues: CASSLRQGATGELFF.

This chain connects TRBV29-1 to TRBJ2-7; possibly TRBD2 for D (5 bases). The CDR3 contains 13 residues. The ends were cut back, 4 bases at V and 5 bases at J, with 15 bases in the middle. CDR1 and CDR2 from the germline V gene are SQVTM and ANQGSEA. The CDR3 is CSVVGQRLDEQYF. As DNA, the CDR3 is TGCAGCGTTGTAGGGCAGCGGTTGGACGAGCAGTACTTC.

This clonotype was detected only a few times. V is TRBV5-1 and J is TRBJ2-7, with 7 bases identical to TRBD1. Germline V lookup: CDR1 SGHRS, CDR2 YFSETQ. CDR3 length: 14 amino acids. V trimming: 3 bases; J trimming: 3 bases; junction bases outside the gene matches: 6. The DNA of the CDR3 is TGCGCCAGCAGCTCTGGACAGGTGTTCTACGAGCAGTACTTC. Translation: CASSSGQVFYEQYF.

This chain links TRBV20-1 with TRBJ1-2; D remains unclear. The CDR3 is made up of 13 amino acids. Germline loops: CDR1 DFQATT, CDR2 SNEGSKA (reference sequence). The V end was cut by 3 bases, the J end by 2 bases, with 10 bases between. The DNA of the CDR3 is TGCAGTGCTAGCGGGCAGACGAACTATGGCTACACCTTC. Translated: CSASGQTNYGYTF.

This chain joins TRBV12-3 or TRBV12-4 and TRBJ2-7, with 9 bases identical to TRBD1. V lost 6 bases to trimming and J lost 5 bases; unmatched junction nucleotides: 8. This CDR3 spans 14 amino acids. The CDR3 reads CASRAGTGTNEQYF. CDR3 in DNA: TGTGCCAGCAGGGCCGGGACAGGGACCAACGAGCAGTACTTC.

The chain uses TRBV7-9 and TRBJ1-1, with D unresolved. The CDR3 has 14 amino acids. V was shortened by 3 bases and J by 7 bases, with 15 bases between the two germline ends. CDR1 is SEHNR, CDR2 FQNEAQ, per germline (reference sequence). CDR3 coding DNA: TGTGCCAGCAGCTTGATGAAGGGAGGAGGTGAAGCTTTCTTT. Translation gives CASSLMKGGGEAFF.

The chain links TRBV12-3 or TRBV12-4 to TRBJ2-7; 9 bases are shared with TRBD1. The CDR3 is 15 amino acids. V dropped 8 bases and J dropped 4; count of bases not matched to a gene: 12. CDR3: CASGAGQGLGYEQYF. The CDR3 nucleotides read TGTGCCAGCGGTGCGGGACAGGGATTGGGATACGAGCAGTACTTC.

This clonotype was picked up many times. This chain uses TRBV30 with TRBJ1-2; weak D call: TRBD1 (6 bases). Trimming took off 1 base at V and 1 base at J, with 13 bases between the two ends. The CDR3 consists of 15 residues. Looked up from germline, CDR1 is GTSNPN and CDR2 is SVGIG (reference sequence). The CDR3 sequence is CAWSEPQQGNYGYTF. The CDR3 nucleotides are TGTGCCTGGAGTGAGCCACAACAGGGTAACTATGGCTACACCTTC.